The 14 T cell receptor beta chains listed next were all sequenced from one sample in a study of blood T cell repertoires in COVID-19. Using immunoSEQ multiplex PCR, the repertoire was profiled, and TCRdb retains in-frame clones only, with some absent. Of fewer than 450,000 clones listed, 80% to 95% are singletons. The source material was PBMCs or T cells enriched from blood (not recorded which). All receptors come from a young man who had recovered from COVID-19.

V and J are TRBV5-1 and TRBJ1-2; D possibly corresponds to TRBD1 (6 bases). V lost 0 bases and J 0 bases, leaving 9 bases between the germline ends. The CDR3 length is 15 residues. Germline-derived CDR1 and CDR2 are SGHRS and YFSETQ. The CDR3 DNA sequence: TGCGCCAGCAGCTTGGCGAGGACAGCTAACTATGGCTACACCTTC. Translating it yields CASSLARTANYGYTF.

V is TRBV7-9 and J is TRBJ1-1; D remains ambiguous. Germline CDR1 reads SEHNR; CDR2 reads FQNEAQ (reference sequence). With 3 bases removed from V and 11 bases from J, the gap between germline ends came to 22 bases. CDR3 size: 15 residues. CDR3: CASSFVTSSTSGAFF. The CDR3 bases are TGTGCCAGCAGCTTCGTCACTTCCTCGACAAGCGGGGCTTTCTTT.

This clone was counted a single time. The gene calls are TRBV9 and TRBJ2-1; a possible D gene is TRBD2 (5 bases). This CDR3 spans 13 amino acids. The V and J ends lost 4 bases and 8 bases respectively, with 13 bases between them. CDR1 is SGDLS and CDR2 is YYNGEE in the germline V gene. CDR3 residues: CASSIGPADEQFF. The CDR3 region has the DNA TGTGCCAGCAGCATAGGGCCAGCGGATGAGCAGTTCTTC.

The chain carries TRBV5-1 and TRBJ1-6; D gene ambiguous. The V gene lost 4 bases and the J gene lost 9 bases, with 17 bases spanning the gap. The CDR3 runs 15 residues. Germline-derived CDR1 and CDR2 are SGHRS and YFSETQ. Written as DNA, the CDR3 is TGCGCCAGCAGCCCGGATACGAGGGTCGGTTCACCCCTCCACTTT. Protein sequence: CASSPDTRVGSPLHF.

The CDR3 reads CASSSGQSNEKLFF. The CDR3, as DNA: TGTGCCAGCAGCTCGGGACAGTCTAATGAAAAACTGTTTTTT. The chain links TRBV5-4 to TRBJ1-4; 7 nucleotides line up with TRBD1. CDR3 length equals 14 residues. CDR1 is SGHNT and CDR2 is YYREEE in the germline V gene (reference sequence). V lost 3 bases to trimming and J lost 3 bases; unmatched junction nucleotides: 2.

The chain uses TRBV29-1 and TRBJ2-7; D possibly corresponds to TRBD2 (6 bases). This CDR3 contains 12 residues. Germline CDR1 reads SQVTM; CDR2 reads ANQGSEA. V was shortened by 6 bases and J by 3 bases, with 12 bases between the two germline ends. DNA of the CDR3: TGCAGCGTCGCGGGACTTCACTACGAGCAGTACTTC. The encoded protein is CSVAGLHYEQYF.

The chain recombines TRBV7-3 with TRBJ1-1; 8 bases fit TRBD1. With 2 bases clipped from V and 5 bases from J, the junction kept 7 bases outside the gene matches. Germline CDR1 reads SGHTA; CDR2 reads FQGTGA. The CDR3 runs 15 residues. The CDR3 here is CASSLSGTGMTEAFF. In DNA form, the CDR3 reads TGTGCCAGCAGCTTATCAGGGACAGGCATGACTGAAGCTTTCTTT. Filled out from reference TRBV7-3 and TRBJ1-1, the complete variable domain reads GAGVSQTPSNKVTEKGKYVELRCDPISGHTALYWYRQSLGQGPEFLIYFQGTGAADDSGLPNDRFFAVRPEGSVSTLKIQRTERGDSAVYLCASSLSGTGMTEAFFGQGTRLTVV.

Turning to this clone: In the same sample, other DNA sequences code for this CDR3. This chain joins TRBV11-2 and TRBJ2-7, with D maybe TRBD1 (6 bases). Trimming took off 3 bases at V and 1 base at J, with 10 bases between the two ends. The CDR3 sequence is 14 residues long. The germline gives CDR1 SGHAT, CDR2 FQNNGV. The CDR3 sequence is CASSLDRSSYEQYF. CDR3 nucleotides: TGTGCCAGCAGCTTGGACAGATCTTCCTACGAGCAGTACTTC.

This chain uses TRBV10-3 with TRBJ1-1; D gene ambiguous. Germline-derived CDR1 and CDR2 are ENHRY and SYGVKD. CDR3 length: 15 residues. The V end was cut by 5 bases, the J end by 0 bases, with 13 bases between. The CDR3 reads CAISTGTTLNTEAFF. CDR3 bases: TGTGCCATCAGTACCGGCACGACATTGAACACTGAAGCTTTCTTT.

The gene calls are TRBV7-2 and TRBJ2-1, with 8 bases aligning to TRBD1. Germline V gene data show CDR1 as SGHTA and CDR2 as FQGNSA. There are 15 residues in the CDR3. The J segment lost 6 bases and the V segment lost 6 bases, leaving 10 bases of the junction unmatched. CDR3 amino acids: CASRLAGGVINEQFF. CDR3 sequence (DNA): TGTGCCAGCAGACTAGCAGGGGGCGTTATCAATGAGCAGTTCTTC. Full variable domain (remainder filled in from reference TRBV7-2 and TRBJ2-1): GAGVSQSPSNKVTEKGKDVELRCDPISGHTALYWYRQSLGQGLEFLIYFQGNSAPDKSGLPSDRFSAERTGGSVSTLTIQRTQQEDSAVYLCASRLAGGVINEQFFGPGTRLTVL.

The chain is built from TRBV5-6 and TRBJ1-2, with D hard to call. This CDR3 has 14 residues. V shed 0 bases and J shed 4 bases, with 10 bases lying between them. CDR1 is SGHDT and CDR2 is YYEEEE in the germline V gene. For the CDR3, the DNA is TGTGCCAGCAGCTTGGGGGGAGGTAGCTATGGCTACACCTTC. Its translation: CASSLGGGSYGYTF.

The chain recombines TRBV28 with TRBJ2-7, with 10 positions matching TRBD1. This CDR3 region has 15 residues. The V and J ends lost 2 bases and 7 bases, in that order; junction bases with no gene match: 8. Germline loops: CDR1 MDHEN, CDR2 SYDVKM. The CDR3 DNA sequence: TGTGCCAGCAGTTTACCCCGGACAGGGGGTGGGGAGCAGTACTTC. Residues: CASSLPRTGGGEQYF.

The rearrangement links TRBV7-8 to TRBJ1-2; unclear D gene. Germline CDR1 reads SGHVS; CDR2 reads FQNEAQ. The CDR3 is 15 residues long. V lost 0 bases and J lost 7, with 15 bases in between. The CDR3 reads CASSLAFTAGSGYTF. DNA of the CDR3: TGTGCCAGCAGCTTAGCATTTACAGCGGGAAGTGGCTACACCTTC.

This clone came up a few times. V and J are TRBV6-5 and TRBJ1-1; a possible D gene is TRBD1 (5 bases). Trimming left V 7 bases short and J 9 bases short, with 18 bases between. Germline values: CDR1 MNHEY, CDR2 SVGAGI. The CDR3 covers 13 residues. CDR3 nucleotides: TGTGCCAGCATTATTGGGGGAGGGACTCAAGCTTTCTTT. Its protein is CASIIGGGTQAFF.